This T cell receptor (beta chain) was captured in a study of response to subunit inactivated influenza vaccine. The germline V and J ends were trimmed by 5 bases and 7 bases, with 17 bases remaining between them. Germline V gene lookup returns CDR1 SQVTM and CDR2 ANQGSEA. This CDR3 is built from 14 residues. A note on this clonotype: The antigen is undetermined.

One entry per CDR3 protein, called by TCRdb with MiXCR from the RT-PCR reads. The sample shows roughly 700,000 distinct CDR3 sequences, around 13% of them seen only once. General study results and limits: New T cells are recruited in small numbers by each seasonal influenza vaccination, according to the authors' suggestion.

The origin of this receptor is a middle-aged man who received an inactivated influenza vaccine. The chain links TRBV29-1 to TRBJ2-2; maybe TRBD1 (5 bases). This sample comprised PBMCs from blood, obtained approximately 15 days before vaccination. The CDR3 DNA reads TGCAGCGTTACTTTCGGCAGGGTCGGCGGGGAGCTGTTTTTT. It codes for CSVTFGRVGGELFF.